Listed below are T cell receptor beta chains from one sample, sequenced in a study of T cell changes during pregnancy in multiple sclerosis. Assay: immunoSEQ multiplex PCR; the TCRdb copy retains only in-frame clones and omits some. The sample shows tens of thousands of clones, around 94% of them seen only once. The material sequenced was peripheral blood, taken in the second trimester of pregnancy. These receptors all stem from a female donor in good health, enrolled as a control in a pregnancy study. The CDR3 runs from the conserved cysteine through the conserved F or W. D genes are given only for firm matches. Expanded clones get a size class; other rows say once, few or many, or leave the size out.

NA,TRBD1,TRBV2,TRBJ1-5,CASSSDRESNQPQHF,TGTGCCAGCAGCTCGGACAGGGAAAGCAATCAGCCCCAGCATTTT
NA,NA,TRBV5-6,TRBJ2-7,CASSRNRVSYEQYF,TGTGCCAGCAGCCGCAACAGAGTCTCCTACGAGCAGTACTTC
NA,TRBD2,TRBV4-1,TRBJ2-7,CASSQAGLAGYEQYF,TGCGCCAGCAGCCAAGCAGGACTAGCGGGGTACGAGCAGTACTTC
NA,NA,TRBV5-6,TRBJ1-1,CASSLGAIRMNTEAFF,TGTGCCAGCAGCTTGGGGGCCATTAGGATGAACACTGAAGCTTTCTTT
NA,NA,TRBV2,TRBJ2-2,CASIQDRRVPGELFF,TGTGCCAGCATTCAGGACAGACGAGTGCCCGGGGAGCTGTTTTTT
NA,TRBD1,TRBV28,TRBJ1-5,CASSLTGSNQPQHF,TGTGCCAGCAGTCTGACAGGGAGCAATCAGCCCCAGCATTTT
NA,NA,TRBV7-8,TRBJ2-1,CASSSGQIYNEQFF,TGTGCCAGCAGCTCGGGACAAATATACAATGAGCAGTTCTTC
NA,TRBD2,TRBV5-1,TRBJ2-3,CASSSSTGLAGWTDTQYF,TGCGCCAGCAGCTCATCGACGGGGCTAGCGGGATGGACAGATACGCAGTATTTT
NA,TRBD1,TRBV5-6,TRBJ2-5,CASRSDRGETQYF,TGTGCCAGCAGATCGGACAGGGGAGAGACCCAGTACTTC
NA,NA,TRBV18,TRBJ1-3,CASSPNQGSGNTIYF,TGTGCCAGCTCACCAAATCAGGGCTCTGGAAACACCATATATTTT
NA,TRBD1,TRBV5-4,TRBJ2-1,CASSSPGGVHEQFF,TGTGCCAGCAGCTCCCCAGGGGGAGTCCATGAGCAGTTCTTC
NA,TRBD1,TRBV27,TRBJ1-2,CASSWQGVTSMGGYTF,TGTGCCAGCAGTTGGCAGGGGGTAACTTCTATGGGGGGCTACACCTTC
NA,NA,TRBV20-1,TRBJ1-1,CSANKGAEAFF,TGCAGTGCTAATAAAGGGGCTGAAGCTTTCTTT
NA,NA,TRBV5-1,TRBJ2-3,CASSQAGVGGQDTQYF,TGCGCCAGCAGTCAGGCCGGGGTGGGGGGTCAAGATACGCAGTATTTT
NA,TRBD1,TRBV7-9,TRBJ1-3,CASSRTRDRGLSGNTIYF,TGTGCCAGCAGCCGGACGCGGGACAGGGGTTTATCTGGAAACACCATATATTTT
NA,NA,TRBV2,TRBJ2-3,CASSLSSVPTDTQYF,TGTGCCAGCAGCTTATCTAGCGTCCCTACAGATACGCAGTATTTT
NA,NA,TRBV21-1,TRBJ2-7,CASSTGGEQYF,TGTGCCAGCAGCACCGGGGGCGAGCAGTACTTC
NA,TRBD1,TRBV19,TRBJ2-1,CASSMVDRVAYNEQFF,TGTGCCAGTAGTATGGTCGACAGGGTGGCCTACAATGAGCAGTTCTTC
once,NA,TRBV19,TRBJ2-7,CASSSGGVGEQYF,TGTGCCAGTAGTTCTGGCGGGGTGGGCGAGCAGTACTTC
NA,NA,TRBV28,TRBJ1-5,CASSPQGNQPQHF,TGTGCCAGCAGTCCTCAGGGTAATCAGCCCCAGCATTTT
NA,TRBD2,TRBV27,TRBJ2-7,CASRKGTSGSRYEQYF,TGTGCCAGCAGGAAAGGGACTAGCGGGTCCCGCTACGAGCAGTACTTC
NA,NA,TRBV7-8,TRBJ1-5,CASSRRVGFNQPQHF,TGTGCCAGCAGCCGCCGGGTCGGATTCAATCAGCCCCAGCATTTT
NA,NA,TRBV2,TRBJ1-5,CASSERAGVQGNNQPQHF,TGTGCCAGCAGTGAAAGGGCCGGGGTCCAAGGTAACAATCAGCCCCAGCATTTT
NA,TRBD1,TRBV28,TRBJ1-1,CASIRTGGLSNTEAFF,TGTGCCAGCATTCGGACAGGGGGCCTTTCAAACACTGAAGCTTTCTTT
NA,NA,TRBV7-2,TRBJ1-2,CASSARGEEVYGYTF,TGTGCCAGCAGCGCCCGGGGGGAAGAGGTCTATGGCTACACCTTC
NA,NA,TRBV29-1,TRBJ2-7,CSVDVGLYEQYF,TGCAGCGTTGACGTGGGACTCTACGAGCAGTACTTC
NA,NA,TRBV27,TRBJ2-1,CASSLSLNNEQFF,TGTGCCAGCAGTTTATCCTTAAACAATGAGCAGTTCTTC
NA,NA,TRBV4-1,TRBJ2-7,CASSQVKSSTYEQYF,TGCGCCAGCAGCCAAGTGAAGAGTTCCACCTACGAGCAGTACTTC
NA,TRBD1,TRBV5-4,TRBJ2-7,CASSLGQGSEQYF,TGTGCCAGCAGCTTGGGACAGGGTAGCGAGCAGTACTTC
NA,NA,TRBV4-1,TRBJ2-1,CASSQVRNEQFF,TGCGCCAGCAGCCAAGTGAGAAATGAGCAGTTCTTC
NA,TRBD1,TRBV5-1,TRBJ1-4,CASSLETGVEKLFF,TGCGCCAGCAGCTTGGAGACAGGGGTAGAAAAACTGTTTTTT
NA,NA,TRBV5-6,TRBJ2-5,CASSPLVLGGGETQYF,TGTGCCAGCAGCCCGCTAGTTTTGGGGGGAGGTGAGACCCAGTACTTC
NA,TRBD2,TRBV18,TRBJ2-7,CASSPAAGGSGEQYF,TGTGCCAGCTCACCGGCAGCGGGAGGGTCGGGCGAGCAGTACTTC
NA,NA,TRBV28,TRBJ2-7,CASRPVEGLTYEQYF,TGTGCCAGCAGACCCGTAGAAGGACTAACCTACGAGCAGTACTTC
NA,TRBD1,TRBV6-1,TRBJ2-7,CASTRTGDYEQYF,TGTGCCAGCACCCGGACAGGGGACTACGAGCAGTACTTC
NA,NA,TRBV2,TRBJ1-3,CASSEAGGNGNTIYF,TGTGCCAGCAGTGAAGCGGGAGGGAATGGAAACACCATATATTTT
NA,NA,TRBV5-4,TRBJ2-3,CASQRVESSTDTQYF,TGTGCCAGTCAGAGGGTGGAATCTAGCACAGATACGCAGTATTTT
NA,NA,TRBV28,TRBJ2-3,CASSPQATDTQYF,TGTGCCAGCAGTCCACAGGCCACAGATACGCAGTATTTT
NA,NA,TRBV6-5,TRBJ2-7,CASSYSAGGPYEQYF,TGTGCCAGCAGTTACTCGGCAGGGGGGCCCTACGAGCAGTACTTC
NA,TRBD1,TRBV5-1,TRBJ2-7,CASSPRAQGAFEQYF,TGCGCCAGCAGCCCCCGTGCGCAGGGGGCCTTCGAGCAGTACTTC
once,TRBD2,TRBV27,TRBJ2-2,CASSLGTSGTGELFF,TGTGCCAGCAGTTTAGGGACTAGCGGTACCGGGGAGCTGTTTTTT
NA,NA,TRBV7-9,TRBJ2-7,CASSSGAYEQYF,TGTGCCAGCAGCTCAGGGGCCTACGAGCAGTACTTC